This TCR beta chain was sequenced in a study of neurological immune-mediated disorders. Study context: Within the group of approximately 34 multiple sclerosis patients, approximately 31 were relapsing-remitting, while 3 were secondary progressive.

Germline V gene sequence: CDR1 WSHSY, CDR2 SAAADI. Trimming took 3 bases from V and 7 from J; bases not matched to a gene: 8. The CDR3 has 16 residues. Points from the study as a whole: Expansion of TCR clones was greatest in HTLV-1-associated myelopathy and smallest in multiple sclerosis, where it fell below that of healthy controls. Phylogenetically, 18 of 34 multiple sclerosis patients' repertoires fell into one related-CDR3 cluster, a possible signature.

It was by 5'RACE with 10-nucleotide random UMIs that the cDNA was made. A single record per CDR3 protein comes from TCRdb applying MiXCR to the 5' RACE reads. This sample has more than 75,000 distinct CDR3 sequences, with under 4.5% found just once. This clonotype has ten or more counts. Its antigen is not known. This chain links TRBV10-2 with TRBJ1-5, with 11 bases that match TRBD1. The sequencing input was PBMCs. This sequence originates from a woman between 50 and 59 years old with multiple sclerosis. In nucleotides, the CDR3 is TGCGCCAGCAGTGATTGGCCGGGACAGGGGGAACAGCCCCAGCATTTT. Protein: CASSDWPGQGEQPQHF.